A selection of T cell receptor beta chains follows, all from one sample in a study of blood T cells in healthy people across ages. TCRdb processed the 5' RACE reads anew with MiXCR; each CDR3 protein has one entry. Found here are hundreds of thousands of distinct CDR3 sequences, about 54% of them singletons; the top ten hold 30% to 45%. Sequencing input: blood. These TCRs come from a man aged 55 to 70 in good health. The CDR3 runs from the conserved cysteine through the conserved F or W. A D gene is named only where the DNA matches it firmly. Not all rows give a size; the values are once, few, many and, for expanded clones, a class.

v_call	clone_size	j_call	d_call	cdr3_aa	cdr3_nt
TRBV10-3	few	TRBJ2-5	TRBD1	CAIMDREETQYF	TGTGCCATCATGGACAGGGAGGAGACCCAGTACTTC
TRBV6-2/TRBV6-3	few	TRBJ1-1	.	CASRRQYEAFF	TGTGCCAGCAGACGACAGTATGAAGCTTTCTTT
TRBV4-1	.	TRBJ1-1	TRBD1	CASSPGGWYTEAFF	TGCGCCAGCAGCCCAGGGGGGTGGTACACTGAAGCTTTCTTT
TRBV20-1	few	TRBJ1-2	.	CSARDLGRSYGYTF	TGCAGTGCTAGAGATCTGGGGAGAAGCTATGGCTACACCTTC
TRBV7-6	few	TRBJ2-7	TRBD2	CASSFGTSDHEQYF	TGTGCCAGCAGCTTCGGGACTAGCGACCACGAGCAGTACTTC
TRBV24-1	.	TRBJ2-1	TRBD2	CATSDPGTSGHNGQFF	TGTGCCACCAGTGACCCTGGGACTAGCGGACACAATGGGCAGTTCTTC
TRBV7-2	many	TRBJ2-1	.	CASSQGRNEQFF	TGTGCCAGCAGCCAGGGGCGGAATGAGCAGTTCTTC
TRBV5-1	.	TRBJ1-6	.	CASSLAGRGDLPLHF	TGCGCCAGCAGCTTGGCCGGGAGGGGCGATTTACCCCTCCACTTT
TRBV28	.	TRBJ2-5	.	CASYPATGNQETQYF	TGTGCCAGCTACCCAGCCACCGGGAACCAAGAGACCCAGTACTTC
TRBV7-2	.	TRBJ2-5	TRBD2	CASSSGGLLQETQYF	TGTGCCAGCAGCTCGGGGGGACTGCTCCAAGAGACCCAGTACTTC
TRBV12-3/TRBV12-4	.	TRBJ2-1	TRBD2	CASINRRGVYNEQFF	TGTGCCAGCATTAACCGGCGGGGGGTGTACAATGAGCAGTTCTTC
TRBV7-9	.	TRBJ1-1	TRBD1	CASSLAPGQGENTEAFF	TGTGCCAGCAGCTTAGCTCCTGGACAGGGGGAGAACACTGAAGCTTTCTTT
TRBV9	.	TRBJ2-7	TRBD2	CASSSRLAGGYYEQYF	TGTGCCAGCAGCTCTCGACTAGCGGGGGGCTACTACGAGCAGTACTTC
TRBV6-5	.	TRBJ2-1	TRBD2	CASSYSSSRASGREDEQFF	TGTGCCAGCAGTTACTCGAGTTCTAGGGCTAGCGGCCGGGAGGATGAGCAGTTCTTC